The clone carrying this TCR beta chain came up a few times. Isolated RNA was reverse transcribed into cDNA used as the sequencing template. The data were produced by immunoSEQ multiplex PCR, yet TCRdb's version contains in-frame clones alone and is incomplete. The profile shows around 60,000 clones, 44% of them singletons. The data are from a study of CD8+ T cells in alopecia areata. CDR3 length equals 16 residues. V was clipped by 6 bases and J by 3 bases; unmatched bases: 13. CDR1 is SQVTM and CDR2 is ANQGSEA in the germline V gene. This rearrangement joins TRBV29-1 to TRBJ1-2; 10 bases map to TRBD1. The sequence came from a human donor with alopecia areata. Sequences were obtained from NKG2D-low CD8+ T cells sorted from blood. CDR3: CSVAGTGALIDYGYTF. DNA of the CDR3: TGCAGCGTAGCCGGGACAGGGGCCCTTATAGACTATGGCTACACCTTC.